This T cell receptor beta chain was recovered during a study of monozygotic twins with cystic fibrosis (dated by TCRdb to about 2021). Notes on the research overall: About 3 micrograms of fragmented DNA went through around 15 PCR cycles to produce barcoded libraries. TCR beta repertoires were compared within and between 16 monozygotic twin pairs with cystic fibrosis so that genetic influence on V and J gene usage could be assessed. The cohort comprised ten female and six male twin pairs aged about 2.0 to 40 years, median roughly 9 years, mostly children and adolescents. Twins were ranked among around 1,000 cohort participants for weight-for-height and FEVPerc (FEV1 disease centile) at the day of blood sampling. Data for three of the twin pairs had been reported earlier in a different context. Study-wide findings and limitations: Monozygotic CF twin pairs shared significantly more nucleotide-identical clonotypes within each pair than unrelated CF individuals shared with one another (P = 0.000026, Mann-Whitney). V gene usage was most similar to the co-twin in 13 of 16 pairs, and J usage was most similar to the co-twin in 8 of 16 pairs, which suggests genetic constraints. Simpson clonality was found to be generally low (median roughly 0.0092), suggesting a naive-dominated repertoire, although higher clonality was observed in the most severely affected patients. No association turned up between shared CDR3 numbers and age, concordance or disease severity, and the cohort was small.

Following the manufacturer's instructions, TCR beta CDR3 regions were amplified by multiplex PCR with the immunoSEQ immune profiling system. An Illumina NextSeq system was used for sequencing. In the original analysis: Sequence data were processed on the immunoSEQ Analyzer platform, and clonality was calculated as the square root of Simpson's index of productive rearrangements. Similarity in V and J usage was measured by Jensen-Shannon distance, and OLGA was used to compute CDR3 generation probabilities. The researchers looked up shared CDR3 sequences in the immuneACCESS database (August 2020) and in VDJdb (December 2020). Imported from immuneACCESS, the table was reduced by TCRdb to in-frame sequences with V and J called. These copies leave out some clones; in studies compared against another copy, an unresolved V gene accounts for under half, and the cause of the remainder is not known. The V and J calls and clone size were taken over from that table, and D and trimming were inferred from the DNA. This sample lists 30,000 to 40,000 clones; 66% were detected once. Less than 0.9% of the sample is taken by the ten largest.

The germline V gene specifies SQVTM as CDR1 and ANQGSEA as CDR2. Reading from cysteine to phenylalanine, the CDR3 counts 13 amino acids. Of the read, only the CDR3 DNA is kept; its 39 bases are in frame from base 1. V gives up 7 bases and J gives up 5 bases, and the segment between their germline ends measures 17 bases. Comments on this clone: It lacks a known antigen. Base qualities are not recorded, but no much larger clone differs from it by a single base.

The twin pairs came from the European Cystic Fibrosis Twin and Sibling Study Cohort, a cohort that recruited patients from 150 to 200 CF clinics across 14 European countries. Zygosity and CFTR genotype were verified in-house, with zygosity tested by multiplex PCR of nine short tandem repeat loci. Each twin gave a peripheral blood sample, and clinical parameters were documented on that same day of blood sampling. Phenol/chloroform extraction was used to isolate genomic DNA from peripheral blood cells, and the DNA was then kept in TE buffer at 4 degrees C. The clonotype originates from a girl aged 5-17 years with cystic fibrosis. The chain was built from TRBV29-1 and TRBJ2-5; the D gene is possibly TRBD1 or TRBD2, with 6 bases matching each. The sample taken for sequencing was blood. This receptor carries the CDR3 CSARWGAVETQYF. The nucleotides read TGCAGCGCCCGTTGGGGGGCCGTGGAGACCCAGTACTTC.